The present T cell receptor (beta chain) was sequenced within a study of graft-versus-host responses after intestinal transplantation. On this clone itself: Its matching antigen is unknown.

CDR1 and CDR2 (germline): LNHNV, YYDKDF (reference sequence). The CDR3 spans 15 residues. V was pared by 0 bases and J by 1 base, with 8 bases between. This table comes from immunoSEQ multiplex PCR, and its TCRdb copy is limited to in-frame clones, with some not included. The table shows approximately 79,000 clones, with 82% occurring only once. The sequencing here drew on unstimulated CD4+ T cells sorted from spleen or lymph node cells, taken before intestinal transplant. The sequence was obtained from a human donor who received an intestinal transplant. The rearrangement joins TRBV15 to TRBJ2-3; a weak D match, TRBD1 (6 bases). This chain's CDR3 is CATSRDGQRTDTQYF. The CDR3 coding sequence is TGTGCCACCAGCAGAGATGGACAGCGCACAGATACGCAGTATTTT.